The 23 T cell receptor beta chains below come from one sample, sequenced in a study of blood T cell repertoires in COVID-19. Profiled with immunoSEQ multiplex PCR; TCRdb holds only in-frame clones, not every one. The table records over 80,000 clones, 79% of them present only once. The sequencing sample was made of peripheral blood. Receptors originate from a woman aged 80 or over with active or convalescent COVID-19.

The J gene is TRBJ2-5, the V gene TRBV7-3, with TRBD1 as a possible D gene (5 bases). This CDR3 contains 13 residues. V lost 4 bases to trimming and J lost 4 bases, with 10 bases between them. The germline gives CDR1 SGHTA, CDR2 FQGTGA. CDR3 DNA: TGTGCCAGCAGCTCCCAGGGCGGAGAGACCCAGTACTTC. Protein sequence: CASSSQGGETQYF.

The gene calls are TRBV29-1 and TRBJ1-1, with D uncertain. Per germline, CDR1 SQVTM and CDR2 ANQGSEA. The CDR3 consists of 14 residues. V lost 4 bases and J lost 2, with 14 bases in between. CDR3 nucleotides: TGCAGCGTTGGTTTAGCCCCCGCTAACACTGAAGCTTTCTTT. Protein: CSVGLAPANTEAFF.

The J gene is TRBJ1-4, the V gene TRBV2, with 8 bases identical to TRBD1. This CDR3 has 13 residues. Germline V gene sequence: CDR1 SNHLY, CDR2 FYNNEI. Trimming took 6 bases from V and 11 from J; bases not matched to a gene: 8. Here the CDR3 reads CASSSQPGGKLFF. The CDR3 DNA sequence: TGTGCCAGCAGCTCCCAACCAGGGGGCAAACTGTTTTTT.

The gene calls are TRBV21-1 and TRBJ1-3; TRBD1 is taken as the D call from the table, unchecked against the DNA. TRBV21-1 is tagged as a pseudogene. CDR3 size: 16 residues. Here the CDR3 DNA reads TGTGCCAGCAGCAAATCGGAGGGGGCGGCTGGAAACACCATATATTTT. Its protein is CASSKSEGAAGNTIYF.

This rearrangement joins TRBV30 to TRBJ2-2; 9 nucleotides match TRBD2. J gave up 5 bases and V 3 bases, and 7 bases lay outside the gene matches. Germline CDR1 and CDR2: GTSNPN and SVGIG (reference sequence). The CDR3 sequence is 15 residues long. CDR3 region: CAWRMGGRVTGELFF. The DNA for the CDR3 is TGTGCCTGGAGGATGGGCGGGAGGGTGACCGGGGAGCTGTTTTTT. Combining the CDR3 with reference TRBV30 and TRBJ2-2 gives the whole variable domain SQTIHQWPATLVQPVGSPLSLECTVEGTSNPNLYWYRQAAGRGLQLLFYSVGIGQISSEVPQNLSASRPQDRQFILSSKKLLLSDSGFYLCAWRMGGRVTGELFFGEGSRLTVL.

J is TRBJ2-1 and V is TRBV5-1, with 9 positions matching TRBD2. CDR1 is SGHRS, CDR2 YFSETQ, per germline. J lost 9 bases, V lost 5 bases, and 9 bases had no gene match. This CDR3 region has 14 residues. This CDR3 is CASSVGSGSFEQFF. The CDR3 DNA reads as TGCGCCAGCAGTGTTGGTAGCGGGAGTTTTGAGCAGTTCTTC.

Remarks on this clone: Other DNA sequences in the same sample also yield this CDR3. The chain's CDR3 is CASSLRGFNYGYTF. DNA for the CDR3: TGTGCCAGCAGCTTGAGGGGTTTCAACTATGGCTACACCTTC. This chain connects TRBV5-4 to TRBJ1-2; tentatively, D is TRBD1 (5 bases). There are 14 residues in the CDR3. V was pared by 1 base and J by 2 bases, with 9 bases between. The V gene's germline CDR1 is SGHNT and CDR2 YYREEE (reference sequence).

This clone turned up a few times. This chain uses TRBV11-3 with TRBJ2-1; 8 bases align to TRBD1. CDR3 length: 17 amino acids. The V gene's germline CDR1 is SGHNT and CDR2 YENEEA. V shed 1 base, J shed 1 base, and the junction held 6 bases outside the gene matches. CDR3 in amino acids: CASSLGGQGPSYNEQFF. The CDR3 DNA reads as TGTGCCAGCAGCTTAGGAGGACAGGGTCCATCCTACAATGAGCAGTTCTTC.

The V call is TRBV30, the J call TRBJ1-2; D remains unclear. The CDR3 has 13 residues. V was pared by 2 bases and J by 5 bases, with 12 bases between. Germline CDR1 GTSNPN, CDR2 SVGIG (reference sequence). Written as DNA, the CDR3 is TGTGCCTGGAGTCCCGCGGGCCTATATGGCTACACCTTC. Amino acids: CAWSPAGLYGYTF.

This chain connects TRBV28 to TRBJ1-1, with D uncertain. V lost 5 bases and J 1 base, leaving 11 bases between the germline ends. The CDR3 length is 14 residues. In germline, CDR1 is MDHEN, CDR2 SYDVKM. DNA of the CDR3: TGTGCCAGCAGTCTTGGTTGGCAGAACACTGAAGCTTTCTTT. Amino acids: CASSLGWQNTEAFF.

The V gene is TRBV5-4, the J gene TRBJ2-1; 15 bases agree with TRBD2. The length of the CDR3 is 16 residues. V lost 0 bases to trimming and J lost 10 bases; unmatched junction nucleotides: 5. Germline CDR1 reads SGHNT; CDR2 reads YYREEE (reference sequence). The chain's CDR3 is CASSLGGLAGGGEQFF. The CDR3 DNA is TGTGCCAGCAGCTTGGGTGGACTAGCGGGAGGGGGCGAGCAGTTCTTC.

The CDR3 nucleotides read TGTGCCAGAAGCTTCCAGGTTCGGGCAGGGGAAAATGAAAAACTGTTTTTT. Protein: CARSFQVRAGENEKLFF. The J gene is TRBJ1-4, the V gene TRBV5-3; D perhaps matches TRBD1 (6 bases). TRBV5-3 is labeled an ORF, and its function is uncertain. The CDR3 loop spans 17 amino acids. Trimming left V 2 bases short and J 5 bases short, with 19 bases between.

The rearrangement joins TRBV6-5 to TRBJ1-1; 8 positions agree with TRBD1. J gave up 4 bases and V 7 bases, and 5 bases lay outside the gene matches. From germline, CDR1 is MNHEY and CDR2 SVGAGI. The CDR3 spans 13 residues. CDR3 DNA sequence: TGTGCCAGCAAAAAGGGGACAGGCACTGAAGCTTTCTTT. Its protein is CASKKGTGTEAFF.

The rearrangement links TRBV11-2 to TRBJ1-3; D is possibly TRBD1 (6 bases). V dropped 5 bases and J dropped 4 bases, with 12 bases sitting between them. The CDR3 loop spans 14 amino acids. Germline assignment: CDR1 SGHAT and CDR2 FQNNGV. CDR3 in DNA: TGTGCCAGCAGCCGTCCCCAGGGGGGAAACACCATATATTTT. Protein: CASSRPQGGNTIYF.

V usage is TRBV5-5 and J usage is TRBJ2-1, with no clear D. Germline V gene sequence: CDR1 SGHKS, CDR2 YYEKEE (reference sequence). The CDR3 is 13 residues long. Trimming removed 4 bases from V and 4 bases from J, with 9 bases in between. The DNA for the CDR3 is TGTGCCAGCAGCCCTGACACGTACAATGAGCAGTTCTTC. This translates into CASSPDTYNEQFF.

The chain joins TRBV9 to TRBJ1-5, with no clear D. The CDR3 length is 15 residues. Germline V CDR1 and CDR2: SGDLS, YYNGEE. With 0 bases removed from V and 2 bases from J, the gap between germline ends came to 9 bases. This chain's CDR3 is CASSVGSSGNQPQHF. CDR3 bases: TGTGCCAGCAGCGTAGGTAGCTCTGGCAATCAGCCCCAGCATTTT.

The chain joins TRBV7-8 to TRBJ1-5; D is possibly TRBD1 (6 bases). The CDR3 length is 16 residues. The germline V gene encodes CDR1 SGHVS and CDR2 FQNEAQ. Deletions cut 2 bases from V and 3 bases from J, with 14 bases between. The CDR3 region has the DNA TGTGCCAGCAGCTTACCCGGGGGGCTCTTCAATCAGCCCCAGCATTTT. The encoded protein is CASSLPGGLFNQPQHF.

The table lists this clone with a few counts. The rearrangement links TRBV5-6 to TRBJ2-3, with D maybe TRBD2 (5 bases). Germline assignment: CDR1 SGHDT and CDR2 YYEEEE. V gave up 5 bases and J gave up 2 bases, with 15 bases separating them. The CDR3 spans 15 residues. CDR3 in DNA: TGTGCCAGCAGGCCTACTAGGCCACTCACAGATACGCAGTATTTT. It specifies CASRPTRPLTDTQYF.

This clone was seen just once. J is TRBJ1-2 and V is TRBV30; D is undetermined. V lost 3 bases and J lost 5, with 13 bases in between. CDR3 length: 13 residues. Looked up from germline, CDR1 is GTSNPN and CDR2 is SVGIG (reference sequence). The CDR3 DNA sequence: TGTGCCTGGAGCACAGAGCCGTTATATGGCTACACCTTC. Encoded protein: CAWSTEPLYGYTF.

This rearrangement joins TRBV6-2 or TRBV6-3 to TRBJ2-5; tentatively, D is TRBD1 (5 bases). The CDR3 extends over 12 amino acids. Germline CDR1 MNHEY, CDR2 SVGEGT. V lost 2 bases and J lost 8, with 9 bases in between. The CDR3 loop reads CASSYTRETQYF. DNA of the CDR3: TGTGCCAGCAGTTACACCAGGGAAACCCAGTACTTC.

The chain carries TRBV28 and TRBJ2-3; possibly TRBD2 for D (6 bases). The V end lost 4 bases, the J end lost 1 base, and 6 bases lay between the germline ends. The germline gives CDR1 MDHEN, CDR2 SYDVKM. The CDR3 runs to 13 residues. CDR3 protein: CASSSGGTDTQYF. CDR3 nucleotide sequence: TGTGCCAGCAGTTCGGGAGGCACAGATACGCAGTATTTT.

This clone has a handful of counts. In nucleotides, the CDR3 is TGTGCCAGCATGCCCGGAGGCTCCTACGAGCAGTACTTC. Amino acids: CASMPGGSYEQYF. The chain employs TRBV27 and TRBJ2-7, with D perhaps TRBD2 (5 bases). Trimming shortened V by 7 bases and J by 0 bases, and 10 bases separated the two germline ends. This CDR3 is 13 amino acids long. The germline CDR1 and CDR2 sequences are MNHEY and SMNVEV (reference sequence).

This chain connects TRBV25-1 to TRBJ2-3; TRBD2 matches 9 bases. V was clipped by 6 bases and J by 7 bases; unmatched bases: 5. The CDR3 contains 13 residues. Germline CDR1 reads MGHDK; CDR2 reads SYGVNS. The CDR3 DNA is TGTGCCAGCAGGGTCCCTAGCGGGAATACGCAGTATTTT. It translates to CASRVPSGNTQYF.